This TCR beta chain derives from a study of lymphopenia after photon versus proton radiotherapy. The study's findings and limits: Under photons, naive T cells and diversity fell while effector/memory populations rose. Only patients who died were analyzed for survival; proton advantage is unproven.

Details on this clone: What it recognizes is unknown.

Germline-derived CDR1 and CDR2 are LGHNT and FRNRAP. This CDR3 spans 11 amino acids. Trimming took 6 bases from V and 3 from J, leaving 6 bases between them. Libraries were prepared by immunoSEQ multiplex PCR; TCRdb keeps only in-frame clonotypes and omits some of them. Here the sample spans some 25,000 clones, roughly 87% being singletons. Here the sequenced sample was peripheral blood, taken from a patient treated with photon-based radiotherapy. The rearrangement uses TRBV12-5 and TRBJ2-7; D is unclear. This clonotype originated in a man over 45 with gastric cancer. The CDR3 spells CASGVHYEQYF. CDR3 DNA sequence: TGTGCTAGTGGGGTTCACTACGAGCAGTACTTC.